One and the same sample provided the 17 T cell receptor beta chains below, sequenced in a study of CD8 T cells in ankylosing spondylitis. The study's findings and limits: What seemed typical of ankylosing spondylitis blood was a TCR beta motif built from 7 or 8 highly homologous variants.

One entry per CDR3 protein, called by TCRdb with MiXCR from the 5' RACE reads. The sample contains 700,000 or so distinct CDR3 sequences, around a fifth of which appear only once. Their specific antigens are unknown. The sample consisted of blood, either unsorted or a sorted T cell fraction (not recorded which). The source of these receptors is a male donor with ankylosing spondylitis.

The chain employs TRBV5-4 and TRBJ1-5; D unresolved. The CDR3 is 15 residues long. Trimming removed 0 bases from V and 6 bases from J, with 13 bases in between. In germline, CDR1 is SGHNT, CDR2 YYREEE (reference sequence). This CDR3 reads CASSLDRERVQPQHF. CDR3 DNA: TGTGCCAGCAGCTTGGACCGGGAGAGGGTTCAGCCCCAGCATTTT. The variable domain in full, with the rest retrieved from reference TRBV5-4 and TRBJ1-5, is ETGVTQSPTHLIKTRGQQVTLRCSSQSGHNTVSWYQQALGQGPQFIFQYYREEENGRGNFPPRFSGLQFPNYSSELNVNALELDDSALYLCASSLDRERVQPQHFGDGTRLSIL.

This clonotype was seen just once. The chain combines TRBV6-1 with TRBJ1-5; 9 nucleotides match TRBD1. V lost 4 bases and J lost 6; bases outside the gene matches: 13. Per the germline V gene, CDR1 is MNHNS and CDR2 is SASEGT. The length of the CDR3 is 17 residues. The CDR3 sequence is CASSAIKPGQGGQPQHF. For the CDR3, the DNA is TGTGCCAGCAGTGCCATCAAGCCGGGACAGGGCGGTCAGCCCCAGCATTTT.

V is TRBV19 and J is TRBJ2-2, with 11 bases that match TRBD2. The CDR3 length is 16 residues. Per germline, CDR1 LNHDA and CDR2 SQIVND (reference sequence). V trimming: 6 bases; J trimming: 1 base; junction bases outside the gene matches: 4. Here the CDR3 DNA reads TGTGCCAGTAGGGCCGGGACTAGCGGGAACACCGGGGAGCTGTTTTTT. This gives the protein CASRAGTSGNTGELFF.

V gene TRBV3-1 combines with J gene TRBJ2-7, with TRBD2 matching over 7 bases. The CDR3 loop spans 13 amino acids. V shed 4 bases, J shed 3 bases, and the junction held 3 bases outside the gene matches. CDR1 is LGHDT and CDR2 is YNNKEL in the germline V gene (reference sequence). The CDR3 region has the DNA TGTGCCAGCAGCCCCAGCGGGGTCTACGAGCAGTACTTC. Translated: CASSPSGVYEQYF.

The V call is TRBV5-1, the J call TRBJ2-3, with D possibly being TRBD2 (5 bases). CDR1 and CDR2 (germline): SGHRS, YFSETQ. This CDR3 region has 16 residues. Deletions cut 1 base from V and 2 bases from J, with 14 bases between. CDR3 coding DNA: TGCGCCAGCAGCTTGATAGGTTCGGGGAACACAGATACGCAGTATTTT. Its protein product is CASSLIGSGNTDTQYF.

This clonotype was detected many times. The CDR3 DNA reads TGCGCCAGCAGCCAAACGACTAGCGGGACCGCCTTGGGAAACATTCAGTACTTC. It specifies CASSQTTSGTALGNIQYF. The chain couples TRBV4-1 to TRBJ2-4; 11 positions agree with TRBD2. The CDR3 has 18 amino acids. Looked up from germline, CDR1 is MGHRA and CDR2 is YSYEKL. Unmatched junction bases numbered 12, after V lost 2 bases and J lost 6 bases.

This clonotype occurred a few times. The CDR3 spells CASTPRKANYGYTF. The CDR3 coding sequence is TGTGCCAGCACCCCCAGGAAAGCTAACTATGGCTACACCTTC. V and J are TRBV6-1 and TRBJ1-2; D unclear. Germline V gene data show CDR1 as MNHNS and CDR2 as SASEGT. Trimming took off 7 bases at V and 0 bases at J, with 12 bases between the two ends. CDR3 length equals 14 residues.

V is TRBV27 and J is TRBJ1-5; a possible D gene is TRBD1 (6 bases). V lost 5 bases to trimming and J lost 7 bases, with 12 bases between them. The germline V gene has CDR1 MNHEY and CDR2 SMNVEV (reference sequence). The CDR3 runs 13 residues. Here the CDR3 reads CASSDGTLQPQHF. DNA for the CDR3: TGTGCCAGCAGTGACGGGACACTCCAGCCCCAGCATTTT.

This chain links TRBV10-3 with TRBJ2-3; 12 bases are shared with TRBD2. Germline V gene lookup returns CDR1 ENHRY and CDR2 SYGVKD. This CDR3 comprises 16 residues. J lost 2 bases, V lost 6 bases, and 6 bases had no gene match. In nucleotides, the CDR3 is TGTGCCATCAGCCCCGGACTAGCGGGAATCACAGATACGCAGTATTTT. This translates into CAISPGLAGITDTQYF.

The chain carries TRBV5-1 and TRBJ2-7, with TRBD1 as a possible D gene (6 bases). The germline V gene encodes CDR1 SGHRS and CDR2 YFSETQ. Trimming removed 2 bases at V and 0 bases at J, with 15 bases between. This CDR3 has 16 amino acids. Here the CDR3 DNA reads TGCGCCAGCAGCTTTGGGCAGGGGCGACTCTCCTACGAGCAGTACTTC. Translation: CASSFGQGRLSYEQYF.

This chain links TRBV9 with TRBJ2-5; 11 bases match TRBD2. Germline CDR1 is SGDLS and CDR2 is YYNGEE. With 5 bases clipped from V and 4 bases from J, the junction kept 10 bases outside the gene matches. This CDR3 is built from 16 residues. This chain's CDR3 is CASSISGRARGETQYF. CDR3 DNA: TGTGCCAGCAGTATTAGCGGGAGGGCCCGGGGAGAGACCCAGTACTTC.

There are a few counts of this clonotype. The chain employs TRBV20-1 and TRBJ1-3, with 7 bases that match TRBD1. With V trimmed by 0 bases and J by 2 bases, 10 bases remained unmatched. The CDR3 length is 17 residues. The germline CDR1 and CDR2 sequences are DFQATT and SNEGSKA (reference sequence). DNA of the CDR3: TGCAGTGCTAGAGAGCGTTGGGACAGAAGGGCTGGAAACACCATATATTTT. It codes for CSARERWDRRAGNTIYF.

This clonotype was recorded a few times. The chain has TRBV12-3 or TRBV12-4 and TRBJ2-3, with TRBD1 as a possible D gene (6 bases). This CDR3 spans 15 amino acids. Trimming left V 5 bases short and J 6 bases short, with 18 bases between. The CDR3 DNA reads TGTGCCAGCAGTCCCCGTGGTGGGGGCGAGGATACGCAGTATTTT. Translated, it gives CASSPRGGGEDTQYF.

This clonotype has just a few counts. The chain is built from TRBV3-1 and TRBJ2-7; D possibly corresponds to TRBD1 (5 bases). The ends were cut back, 4 bases at V and 1 base at J, with 11 bases in the middle. The CDR3 covers 14 residues. Germline loops: CDR1 LGHDT, CDR2 YNNKEL (reference sequence). The CDR3 protein is CASSPQGFSYEQYF. CDR3 in DNA: TGTGCCAGCAGCCCCCAGGGATTTTCCTACGAGCAGTACTTC.

This clonotype was seen a handful of times. The V call is TRBV19, the J call TRBJ1-2; TRBD1 matches at 7 bases. J gave up 0 bases and V 3 bases, and 7 bases lay outside the gene matches. The germline V gene has CDR1 LNHDA and CDR2 SQIVND (reference sequence). The CDR3 is 16 amino acids. For the CDR3, the DNA is TGTGCCAGTAGTATTGGACAGGCGACCTCTAACTATGGCTACACCTTC. Protein: CASSIGQATSNYGYTF.

The V call is TRBV2, the J call TRBJ2-1, with 8 bases identical to TRBD2. CDR1 is SNHLY, CDR2 FYNNEI, per germline. CDR3 length equals 17 residues. Trimming removed 6 bases from V and 7 bases from J; junction bases left unmatched: 17. In nucleotides, the CDR3 is TGTGCCAGCAGGGCGACCCTACTAGCGGTCAGCAGGAATGAGCAGTTCTTC. It specifies CASRATLLAVSRNEQFF.

The chain joins TRBV20-1 to TRBJ2-7; D is undetermined. This CDR3 is 14 amino acids long. Trimming took off 2 bases at V and 1 base at J, with 12 bases between the two ends. Germline assignment: CDR1 DFQATT and CDR2 SNEGSKA (reference sequence). The CDR3 here is CSARLTSESYEQYF. CDR3 nucleotides: TGCAGTGCTAGACTGACAAGTGAATCCTACGAGCAGTACTTC.